This T cell receptor beta chain was observed in a study of identical twins. This clonotype occurred many times. TCRdb ran MiXCR on the 5' RACE reads and lists one entry per CDR3 protein. The data show 1.5 million to 2 million distinct CDR3 sequences, about 31% seen once. V was pared by 11 bases and J by 2 bases, with 10 bases of the junction left unmatched. The CDR3 consists of 15 residues. Per the germline V gene, CDR1 is ENHRY and CDR2 is SYGVKD. The sequencing input was cord blood. The receptor was derived from a newborn girl in good health. The J gene is TRBJ2-3, the V gene TRBV10-3; 10 bases map to TRBD2. The DNA of the CDR3 is TGTGCCCACGCTGCGAGCGGGAGGGACACAGATACGCAGTATTTT. It specifies CAHAASGRDTDTQYF.